This T cell receptor beta chain is from a study of metastatic and nonmetastatic thyroid tumors. Study summary: Repertoires were compared across blood and tumor or nodule tissue from malignant and benign thyroid patients.

TCRdb used MiXCR to call clones anew from the PCR reads. The table lists 85,000 to 95,000 clones, 15% of them singletons. About this clone itself: No antigen is known for it. One junction end does not reproduce the germline sequence, and a read error may be involved.

Findings of the study overall: Malignant thyroid tumors reportedly exceeded benign nodules significantly in TCR beta diversity, with the difference appearing in blood and tumor.

The CDR3 consists of 18 residues. CDR1 and CDR2 (germline): LGHNA, YNFKEQ. Thyroid surgery was performed in patients who had received no treatment beforehand. The chain combines TRBV4-2 with TRBJ1-6, with D hard to call. The specimen was blood. The sequence derives from a female donor with papillary thyroid cancer or a benign thyroid nodule (not recorded which). Some clones in this sample may be carry-over from other donors' samples. CDR3 coding DNA: TGTGCCAGCAGCCCACGACCCTCTTTTGTGGGGTTGAATTCACCCCTCCGCTTT. Its protein is CASSPRPSFVGLNSPLRF.